This T cell receptor beta chain was sequenced for a study of blood T cell repertoires in COVID-19. Study at large: Both acute and convalescent COVID-19 samples were obtained from the United States, Italy and Spain. T cells, B-cell-depleted T cells, or PBMCs provided the cDNA or gDNA that served as material.

CDR3 length: 15 amino acids. Germline V gene sequence: CDR1 KGHSH, CDR2 LQKENI. J lost 4 bases, V lost 4 bases, and 4 bases had no gene match. In the authors' workflow: Cell counts per sample came from amplifying reference gene primers. TCRdb keeps only in-frame clones here, not all; method: immunoSEQ multiplex PCR. The V and J calls and the clone size are those of that table, but D and trimming were determined from the DNA. The sample records around 180,000 clones, roughly nine tenths being singletons. The TCR was taken from a man between 65 and 79 years old with active or convalescent COVID-19. The chain uses TRBV18 and TRBJ2-1; 10 nucleotides match TRBD1. Sequenced sample: peripheral blood. This CDR3 reads CASSLGQGFYNEQFF. CDR3 bases: TGTGCCAGCTCACTGGGACAGGGGTTTTACAATGAGCAGTTCTTC.